This paragraph reports one T cell receptor (beta chain). What it binds is unknown. The germline gene is not matched at one end of the junction; a read error may be the cause. This sample was included in a study of metastatic and nonmetastatic thyroid tumors. Overall study context: Repertoires were compared across blood and tumor or nodule tissue from malignant and benign thyroid patients.

Regarding the study as a whole: It was reported that TCR beta diversity was significantly higher in malignant thyroid tumors than benign nodules, in blood and tumor.

Thyroid surgery took place with no prior treatment in any patient. With MiXCR, TCRdb called clones anew from the PCR reads. The sample shows approximately 65,000 clones, 4% to 4.5% of them seen only once. This CDR3 comprises 17 residues. The germline CDR1 and CDR2 sequences are MDHEN and SYDVKM. The receptor was derived from a female donor with papillary thyroid cancer or a benign thyroid nodule (not recorded which). Some clones in this sample may be carry-over from other donors' samples. What was sequenced was blood. The rearrangement joins TRBV28 to TRBJ2-2; D possibly corresponds to TRBD2 (5 bases). For the CDR3, the DNA is TGTGCCAGCGGTTCCTCTGGTGTAGCTGATATCACCGGGGAGCTATTTTTT. Encoded protein: CASGSSGVADITGELFF.